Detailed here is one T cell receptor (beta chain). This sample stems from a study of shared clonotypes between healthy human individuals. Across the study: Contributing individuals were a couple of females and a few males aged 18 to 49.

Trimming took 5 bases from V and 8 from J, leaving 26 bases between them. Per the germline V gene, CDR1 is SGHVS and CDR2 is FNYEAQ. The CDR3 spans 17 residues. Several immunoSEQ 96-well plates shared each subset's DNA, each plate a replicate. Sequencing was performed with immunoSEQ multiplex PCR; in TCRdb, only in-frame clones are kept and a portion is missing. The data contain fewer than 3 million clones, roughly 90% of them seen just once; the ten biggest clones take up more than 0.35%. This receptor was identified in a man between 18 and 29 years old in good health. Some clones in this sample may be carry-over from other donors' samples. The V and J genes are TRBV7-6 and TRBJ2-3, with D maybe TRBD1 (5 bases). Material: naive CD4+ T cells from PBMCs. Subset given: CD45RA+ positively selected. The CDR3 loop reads CASSPIVVRQGRVTQYF. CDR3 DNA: TGTGCCAGCAGCCCTATAGTGGTCCGTCAGGGAAGGGTTACGCAGTATTTT. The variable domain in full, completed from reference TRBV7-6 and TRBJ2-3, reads GAGVSQSPRYKVTKRGQDVALRCDPISGHVSLYWYRQALGQGPEFLTYFNYEAQQDKSGLPNDRFSAERPEGSISTLTIQRTEQRDSAMYRCASSPIVVRQGRVTQYFGPGTRLTVL.